One sample yielded the 13 T cell receptor beta chains listed below, sequenced in a study of blood T cell repertoires in COVID-19. Produced via immunoSEQ multiplex PCR; TCRdb's table is partial and in-frame only. The table lists 250,000 to 300,000 clones, 89% of them singletons. Sequencing input: PBMCs or T cells enriched from blood (not recorded which). These receptors were obtained from a woman between 55 and 75 years old who had recovered from COVID-19.

In its sample, this clone was seen once. The chain couples TRBV5-1 to TRBJ1-1; a weak D match, TRBD1 (5 bases). Germline V gene sequence: CDR1 SGHRS, CDR2 YFSETQ. Trimming took 7 bases from V and 6 from J, leaving 16 bases between them. The CDR3 totals 13 residues. DNA for the CDR3: TGCGCCAGCGCCTTAGAGGCGGGGGCTGAAGCTTTCTTT. This sequence encodes CASALEAGAEAFF.

The chain is built from TRBV19 and TRBJ1-5, with TRBD1 identical over 10 bases. The germline V gene has CDR1 LNHDA and CDR2 SQIVND (reference sequence). This CDR3 has 15 amino acids. The trim removed 5 bases at V and 7 bases at J, leaving 8 bases unmatched. In nucleotides, the CDR3 is TGTGCCAGTAGTCGACAGGGGGCAATAGAACAGCCCCAGCATTTT. The encoded protein is CASSRQGAIEQPQHF.

In this sample, this clone turned up once. The CDR3 bases are TGTGCCAGCAGTTACTCAAGGGACAGGGGGTTATCACCCCTCCACTTT. As protein: CASSYSRDRGLSPLHF. The chain is built from TRBV6-5 and TRBJ1-6; TRBD1 agrees at 11 bases. The germline gives CDR1 MNHEY, CDR2 SVGAGI. Germline trimming cut 0 bases from V and 10 bases from J; bases unmatched to any gene: 5. This CDR3 spans 16 amino acids.

The rearrangement joins TRBV28 to TRBJ2-1, with 9 bases lining up with TRBD1. The CDR3 contains 16 residues. Germline-derived CDR1 and CDR2 are MDHEN and SYDVKM. V trimming: 5 bases; J trimming: 3 bases; junction bases outside the gene matches: 8. Here the CDR3 reads CASSLPGQGVYNEQFF. The CDR3, as DNA: TGTGCCAGCAGTCTCCCGGGACAGGGCGTCTACAATGAGCAGTTCTTC.

The chain uses TRBV6-5 and TRBJ1-1; TRBD1 agrees at 7 bases. With 6 bases clipped from V and 5 bases from J, the junction kept 6 bases outside the gene matches. Germline CDR1 and CDR2: MNHEY and SVGAGI. This CDR3 region has 13 residues. The CDR3 region is CASRPQGRTEAFF. The CDR3 region has the DNA TGTGCCAGCAGGCCACAGGGGCGGACTGAAGCTTTCTTT.

V is TRBV27 and J is TRBJ2-2; no clear D gene. The germline CDR1 and CDR2 sequences are MNHEY and SMNVEV (reference sequence). The V end lost 7 bases, the J end lost 7 bases, and 7 bases lay between the germline ends. CDR3 size: 11 residues. CDR3 bases: TGTGCCAGCACCCTCGGCGGGGAGCTGTTTTTT. Protein product: CASTLGGELFF.

This clone has more than one count but fewer than ten. This chain connects TRBV11-2 to TRBJ2-2; a weak D match, TRBD2 (5 bases). This CDR3 spans 15 amino acids. Per germline, CDR1 SGHAT and CDR2 FQNNGV. V lost 1 base and J lost 2, with 8 bases in between. The CDR3 here is CASSLGGYNTGELFF. CDR3 DNA sequence: TGTGCCAGCAGCTTAGGAGGGTACAACACCGGGGAGCTGTTTTTT. The whole variable domain, filled in from reference TRBV11-2 and TRBJ2-2, reads EAGVAQSPRYKIIEKRQSVAFWCNPISGHATLYWYQQILGQGPKLLIQFQNNGVVDDSQLPKDRFSAERLKGVDSTLKIQPAKLEDSAVYLCASSLGGYNTGELFFGEGSRLTVL.

The chain combines TRBV2 with TRBJ1-5; tentative D call: TRBD1 (6 bases). The CDR3 length is 15 residues. Germline V CDR1 and CDR2: SNHLY, FYNNEI. V shed 4 bases and J shed 6 bases, with 16 bases lying between them. The CDR3 coding sequence is TGTGCCAGCAGTGGGTGGGGGCGCGTCGGTCAGCCCCAGCATTTT. It encodes CASSGWGRVGQPQHF.

The chain has TRBV27 and TRBJ1-6; TRBD1 is a possible D gene (5 bases). The CDR3 runs 15 residues. V was cut by 1 base and J by 7 bases, with 11 bases left in between. The V gene's germline CDR1 is MNHEY and CDR2 SMNVEV (reference sequence). The CDR3 here is CASSLWAGNNSPLHF. The DNA for the CDR3 is TGTGCCAGCAGTTTATGGGCAGGGAACAATTCACCCCTCCACTTT.

This chain joins TRBV28 and TRBJ1-2; 7 nucleotides agree with TRBD1. The V and J ends lost 2 bases and 0 bases, in that order; junction bases with no gene match: 3. This CDR3 contains 15 residues. Looked up from germline, CDR1 is MDHEN and CDR2 is SYDVKM. CDR3 DNA sequence: TGTGCCAGCAGTTTAACAGGGGCCTCTAACTATGGCTACACCTTC. This gives the protein CASSLTGASNYGYTF.

The rearrangement joins TRBV12-3 or TRBV12-4 to TRBJ1-2; the D is unclear. The germline V and J ends were trimmed by 2 bases and 1 base, with 5 bases remaining between them. CDR3 size: 13 residues. The CDR3 DNA reads TGTGCCAGCAGTTTATACGGTAACTATGGCTACACCTTC. Translation gives CASSLYGNYGYTF.

The sample holds a few counts of this clone. The chain uses TRBV15 and TRBJ2-7; 11 bases agree with TRBD1. There are 17 residues in the CDR3. The J segment lost 6 bases and the V segment lost 2 bases, leaving 12 bases of the junction unmatched. From germline, CDR1 is LNHNV and CDR2 YYDKDF (reference sequence). CDR3 in amino acids: CATSRPVLTGTGGEQYF. The CDR3 DNA is TGTGCCACCAGCAGACCCGTGCTTACCGGGACAGGGGGCGAGCAGTACTTC. The full variable domain, completed using reference TRBV15 and TRBJ2-7, is DAMVIQNPRYQVTQFGKPVTLSCSQTLNHNVMYWYQQKSSQAPKLLFHYYDKDFNNEADTPDNFQSRRPNTSFCFLDIRSPGLGDTAMYLCATSRPVLTGTGGEQYFGPGTRLTVT.

In its sample, this clone was seen a few times. J is TRBJ2-7 and V is TRBV10-2, with 7 nucleotides matching TRBD2. The trim removed 4 bases at V and 3 bases at J, leaving 3 bases unmatched. The CDR3 is made up of 13 amino acids. In germline, CDR1 is WSHSY, CDR2 SAAADI. CDR3 coding DNA: TGCGCCAGCAGTGGGCAGCGGGGCTACGAGCAGTACTTC. It translates to CASSGQRGYEQYF.